This is a list of T cell receptor beta chains from one sample in a study of metastatic and nonmetastatic thyroid tumors. Via MiXCR, TCRdb re-called the PCR reads. The sample lists roughly 16,000 clones, approximately 19% seen once, with roughly 14% in the top ten. The specimen was blood. These receptors were collected from a female donor with papillary thyroid cancer or a benign thyroid nodule (not recorded which). Some clones in this sample may be carry-over from other donors' samples. The CDR3 runs from the conserved cysteine through the conserved F or W. The D gene is left open where the match is weak. Some rows have no size entry. The others give once, few or many, or a class for an expanded clone.

j_gene	abundance	v_gene	d_gene	CDR3aa	CDR3nt
TRBJ2-1	-	TRBV6-1	TRBD2	CANSDRTSVGSDEQFF	TGTGCAAACAGTGACCGGACTAGCGTGGGGTCTGATGAGCAGTTCTTC
TRBJ2-7	many	TRBV5-5	TRBD1	CASSVTGAPPYEQYF	TGTGCCAGCAGCGTGACAGGGGCCCCCCCCTACGAGCAGTACTTC
TRBJ2-2	many	TRBV19	-	CASSTGGPPAGELFF	TGTGCCAGTAGTACTGGGGGGCCCCCGGCCGGGGAGCTGTTTTTT
TRBJ2-3	medium-sized	TRBV20-1	-	CSAHLGRNTDTQYF	TGCAGTGCCCACCTGGGGCGGAACACAGATACGCAGTATTTT
TRBJ1-6	many	TRBV7-9	-	CASSLDRENSPLHF	TGTGCCAGCAGCTTAGACAGGGAGAATTCACCCCTCCACTTT
TRBJ2-3	many	TRBV7-9	TRBD1	CASSPGQGHTDTQYF	TGTGCCAGCAGCCCGGGACAGGGACACACAGATACGCAGTATTTT
TRBJ1-5	few	TRBV2	TRBD1	CASNRDRYNQPQHF	TGTGCCAGCAATCGGGACAGGTACAATCAGCCCCAGCATTTT
TRBJ2-1	many	TRBV5-1	TRBD2	CASRLGLAGDNEQFF	TGCGCCAGCAGGCTCGGTCTAGCGGGGGACAATGAGCAGTTCTTC
TRBJ2-5	many	TRBV7-2	-	CASSPQGPSGTQYF	TGTGCCAGCAGCCCTCAGGGCCCCAGTGGGACCCAGTACTTC
TRBJ2-7	-	TRBV6-2/TRBV6-3	-	CASSYVQATTSYEQYF	TGTGCCAGCAGTTATGTGCAGGCGACCACGAGCTACGAGCAGTACTTC
TRBJ2-6	once	TRBV27	-	CASSLMKSSGANVLTF	TGTGCCAGCAGTTTAATGAAAAGCTCTGGGGCCAACGTCCTGACTTTC
TRBJ2-7	-	TRBV27	TRBD2	CASSLWGGAYEQYF	TGTGCCAGCAGTTTATGGGGGGGGGCCTACGAGCAGTACTTC
TRBJ1-2	many	TRBV9	-	CASSVGGPANYGYTF	TGTGCCAGCAGCGTAGGAGGGCCAGCTAACTATGGCTACACCTTC
TRBJ2-2	few	TRBV19	TRBD1	CASSIGQGTGELFF	TGTGCCAGTAGTATCGGACAGGGAACGGGGGAGCTGTTTTTT
TRBJ2-1	-	TRBV11-2	-	CGSSAPGNEHFF	TGTGGCAGCAGCGCACCGGGAAATGAGCACTTCTTC
TRBJ2-5	many	TRBV2	-	CASSVLAETQYF	TGTGCCAGCAGTGTCCTAGCAGAGACCCAGTACTTC
TRBJ2-2	few	TRBV6-1	-	CASSPGTWNTGELFF	TGTGCCAGCAGTCCCGGGACTTGGAACACCGGGGAGCTGTTTTTT
TRBJ2-5	many	TRBV20-1	-	CSVGPEETQYF	TGCAGTGTTGGACCCGAAGAGACCCAGTACTTC
TRBJ1-6	-	TRBV6-1	-	CASSSLTGYGGSPLHF	TGTGCCAGCAGTTCCCTCACAGGGTATGGGGGTTCACCCCTCCACTTT
TRBJ1-6	many	TRBV6-2/TRBV6-3	TRBD1	CASSSSDRESSPLHF	TGTGCCAGCAGTTCCTCGGACAGGGAGAGCTCACCCCTCCACTTT